This TCR beta chain was observed in a study of response to subunit inactivated influenza vaccine. Study-wide findings and caveats: Few additional T cells are recruited per seasonal influenza vaccination, authors suggested.

Germline trimming cut 5 bases from V and 4 bases from J; bases unmatched to any gene: 3. The CDR3 spans 14 residues. Per germline, CDR1 LGHDT and CDR2 YNNKEL (reference sequence). Notes on this clonotype: Its antigen is not known.

MiXCR, applied by TCRdb to the RT-PCR reads, yields one record per CDR3 protein. The repertoire includes fewer than 750,000 distinct CDR3 sequences, 13% to 15% of them detected once, and 11% sits in the top ten. This clonotype originated in a man between 50 and 59 years old who received an inactivated influenza vaccine. The chain uses TRBV3-1 and TRBJ1-1; 11 bases match TRBD1. The sequenced sample was PBMCs from blood, obtained roughly 12 days after vaccination. The CDR3 spells CASSRTGGGTEAFF. The CDR3 DNA follows: TGTGCCAGCAGCAGGACAGGGGGCGGCACTGAAGCTTTCTTT. The complete variable domain, with remaining parts taken from reference TRBV3-1 and TRBJ1-1, reads DTAVSQTPKYLVTQMGNDKSIKCEQNLGHDTMYWYKQDSKKFLKIMFSYNNKELIINETVPNRFSPKSPDKAHLNLHINSLELGDSAVYFCASSRTGGGTEAFFGQGTRLTVV.